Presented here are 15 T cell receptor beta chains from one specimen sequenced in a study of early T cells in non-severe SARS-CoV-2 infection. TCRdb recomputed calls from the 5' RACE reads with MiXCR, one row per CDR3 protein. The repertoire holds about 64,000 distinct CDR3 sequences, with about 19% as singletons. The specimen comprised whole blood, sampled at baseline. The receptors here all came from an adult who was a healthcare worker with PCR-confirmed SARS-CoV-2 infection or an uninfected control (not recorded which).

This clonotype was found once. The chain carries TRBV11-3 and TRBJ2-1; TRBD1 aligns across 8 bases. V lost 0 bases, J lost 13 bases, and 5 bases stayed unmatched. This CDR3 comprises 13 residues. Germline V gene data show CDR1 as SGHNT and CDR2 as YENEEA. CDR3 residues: CASSLEADRAQFF. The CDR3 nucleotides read TGTGCCAGCAGCTTAGAGGCGGACAGGGCCCAGTTCTTC.

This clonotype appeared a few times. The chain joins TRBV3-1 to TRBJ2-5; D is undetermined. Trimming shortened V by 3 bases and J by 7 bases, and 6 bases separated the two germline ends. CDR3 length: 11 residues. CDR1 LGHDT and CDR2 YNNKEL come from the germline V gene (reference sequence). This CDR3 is CASSHMRTQYF. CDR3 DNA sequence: TGTGCCAGCAGCCACATGAGGACCCAGTACTTC.

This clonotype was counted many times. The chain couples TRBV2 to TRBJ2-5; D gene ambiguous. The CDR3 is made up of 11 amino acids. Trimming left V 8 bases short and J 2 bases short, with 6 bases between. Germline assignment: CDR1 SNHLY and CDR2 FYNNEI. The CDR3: CASLGQETQYF. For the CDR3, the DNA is TGTGCCAGCTTGGGACAAGAGACCCAGTACTTC. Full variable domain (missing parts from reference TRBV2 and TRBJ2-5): EPEVTQTPSHQVTQMGQEVILRCVPISNHLYFYWYRQILGQKVEFLVSFYNNEISEKSEIFDDQFSVERPDGSNFTLKIRSTKLEDSAMYFCASLGQETQYFGPGTRLLVL.

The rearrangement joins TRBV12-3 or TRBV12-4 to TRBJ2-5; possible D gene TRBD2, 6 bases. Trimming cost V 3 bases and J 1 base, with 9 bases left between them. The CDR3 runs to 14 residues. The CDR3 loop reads CASSLAGSQETQYF. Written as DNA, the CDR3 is TGTGCCAGCAGTTTGGCGGGGAGCCAAGAGACCCAGTACTTC.

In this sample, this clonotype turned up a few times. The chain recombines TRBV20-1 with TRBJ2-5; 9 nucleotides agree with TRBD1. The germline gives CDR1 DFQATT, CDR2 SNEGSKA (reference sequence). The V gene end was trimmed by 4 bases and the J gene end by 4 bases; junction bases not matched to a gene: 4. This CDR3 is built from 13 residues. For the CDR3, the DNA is TGCAGTGCTACCGGGACAGGGCCAGAGACCCAGTACTTC. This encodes CSATGTGPETQYF.

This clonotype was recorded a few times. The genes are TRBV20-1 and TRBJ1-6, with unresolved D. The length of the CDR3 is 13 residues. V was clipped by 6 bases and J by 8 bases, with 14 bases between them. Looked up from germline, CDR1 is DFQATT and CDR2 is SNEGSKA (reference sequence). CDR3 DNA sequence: TGCAGTGCCGCGGAACAGACTGATTCACCCCTCCACTTT. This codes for CSAAEQTDSPLHF.

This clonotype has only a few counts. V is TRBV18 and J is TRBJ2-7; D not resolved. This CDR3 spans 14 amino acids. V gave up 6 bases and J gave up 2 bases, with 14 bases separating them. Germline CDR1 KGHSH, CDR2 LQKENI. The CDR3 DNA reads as TGTGCCAGCTCTCCCAACCTCGACACCTACGAGCAGTACTTC. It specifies CASSPNLDTYEQYF.

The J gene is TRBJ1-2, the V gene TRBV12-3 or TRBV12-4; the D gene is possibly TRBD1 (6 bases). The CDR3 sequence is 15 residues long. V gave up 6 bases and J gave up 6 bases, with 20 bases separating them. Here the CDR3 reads CASSLPPWGAHGYTF. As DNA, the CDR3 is TGTGCCAGCAGCTTGCCCCCCTGGGGGGCCCATGGCTACACCTTC.

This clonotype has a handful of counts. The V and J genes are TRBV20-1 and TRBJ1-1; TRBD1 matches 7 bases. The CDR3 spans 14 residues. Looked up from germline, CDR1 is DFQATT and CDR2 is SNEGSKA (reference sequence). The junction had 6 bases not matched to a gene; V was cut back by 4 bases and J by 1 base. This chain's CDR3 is CSAISGGSNTEAFF. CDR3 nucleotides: TGCAGTGCTATTTCAGGGGGATCGAACACTGAAGCTTTCTTT.

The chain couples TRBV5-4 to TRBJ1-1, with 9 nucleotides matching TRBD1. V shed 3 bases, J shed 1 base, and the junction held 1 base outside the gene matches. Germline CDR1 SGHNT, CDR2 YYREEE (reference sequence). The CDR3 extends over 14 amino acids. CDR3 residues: CASSWDRENTEAFF. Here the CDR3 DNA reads TGTGCCAGCAGCTGGGACAGGGAGAACACTGAAGCTTTCTTT.

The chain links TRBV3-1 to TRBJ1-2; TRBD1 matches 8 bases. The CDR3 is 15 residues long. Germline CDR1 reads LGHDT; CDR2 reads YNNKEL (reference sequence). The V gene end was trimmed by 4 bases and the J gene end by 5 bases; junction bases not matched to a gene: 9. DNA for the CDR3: TGTGCCAGCAGCCCGGGACAGGTAGCTTCATATGGCTACACCTTC. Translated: CASSPGQVASYGYTF.

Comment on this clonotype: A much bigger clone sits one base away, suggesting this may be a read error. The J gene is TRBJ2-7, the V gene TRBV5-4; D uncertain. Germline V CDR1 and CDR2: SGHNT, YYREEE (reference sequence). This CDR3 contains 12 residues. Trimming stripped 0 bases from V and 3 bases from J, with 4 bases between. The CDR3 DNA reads TGTGCCAGCAGCTTGGAGGGCTACGAGCAGTACTTC. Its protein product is CASSLEGYEQYF.

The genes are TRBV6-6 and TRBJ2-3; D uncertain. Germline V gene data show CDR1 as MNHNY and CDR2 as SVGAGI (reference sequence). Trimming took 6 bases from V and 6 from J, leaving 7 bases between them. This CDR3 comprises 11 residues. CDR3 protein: CASRARDTQYF. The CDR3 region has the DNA TGTGCCAGCAGAGCCAGGGATACGCAGTATTTT.

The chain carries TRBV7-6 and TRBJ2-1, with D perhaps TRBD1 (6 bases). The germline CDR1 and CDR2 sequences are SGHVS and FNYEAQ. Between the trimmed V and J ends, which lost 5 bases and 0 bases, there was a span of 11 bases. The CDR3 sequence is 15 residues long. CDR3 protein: CASSRTESSYNEQFF. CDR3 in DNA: TGTGCCAGCAGCAGGACAGAGAGCTCCTACAATGAGCAGTTCTTC.

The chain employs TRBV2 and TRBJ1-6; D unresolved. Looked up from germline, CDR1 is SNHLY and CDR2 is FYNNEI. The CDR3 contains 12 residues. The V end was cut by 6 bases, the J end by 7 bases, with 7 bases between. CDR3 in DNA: TGTGCCAGCAGGAGAGGGAATTCACCCCTCCACTTT. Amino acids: CASRRGNSPLHF.